This is a list of T cell receptor beta chains from one sample in a study of Ad26.COV2.S vaccination and SARS-CoV-2 variants. This table comes from immunoSEQ multiplex PCR, and its TCRdb copy is limited to in-frame clones, with some not included. The sample yields hundreds of thousands of clones, over 75% seen once. The material was peripheral blood, obtained in a trial of Ad26.COV2.S vaccine versus placebo. The receptor source for this set is a person aged 18-60 years who received the Ad26.COV2.S COVID-19 vaccine or a placebo. Both conserved end residues are part of each CDR3. The order of the fields is J gene, D gene, CDR3 length, clone size, V gene, CDR3 protein, CDR3 DNA. D genes are given only for firm matches. Rows may omit the clone size; those that give it use once, few, many or a size class.

j_gene: TRBJ1-5; d_gene: NA; len: 13; abundance: NA; v_gene: TRBV6-6; CDR3aa: CASSSPSNQPQHF; CDR3nt: TGTGCCAGCAGCTCGCCGAGCAATCAGCCCCAGCATTTT
j_gene: TRBJ2-1; d_gene: NA; len: 15; abundance: NA; v_gene: TRBV6-5; CDR3aa: CASRRAQGSYNEQFF; CDR3nt: TGTGCCAGCAGACGCGCCCAGGGTTCCTACAATGAGCAGTTCTTC
j_gene: TRBJ2-1; d_gene: TRBD1; len: 14; abundance: NA; v_gene: TRBV19; CDR3aa: CASSVGQGMNEQFF; CDR3nt: TGTGCCAGTAGTGTGGGACAGGGCATGAATGAGCAGTTCTTC
j_gene: TRBJ2-1; d_gene: TRBD2; len: 14; abundance: NA; v_gene: TRBV2; CDR3aa: CASTGLARYNEQFF; CDR3nt: TGTGCCAGCACAGGACTAGCCCGCTACAATGAGCAGTTCTTC
j_gene: TRBJ2-2; d_gene: TRBD1; len: 15; abundance: once; v_gene: TRBV7-9; CDR3aa: CAHPGQGADTGELFF; CDR3nt: TGTGCCCATCCGGGACAGGGGGCGGACACCGGGGAGCTGTTTTTT
j_gene: TRBJ2-1; d_gene: TRBD2; len: 15; abundance: NA; v_gene: TRBV3-1/TRBV3-2; CDR3aa: CASTKGASGGLEQFF; CDR3nt: TGTGCCAGCACCAAGGGGGCTAGCGGGGGTCTTGAGCAGTTCTTC
j_gene: TRBJ2-1; d_gene: TRBD2; len: 14; abundance: once; v_gene: TRBV28; CDR3aa: CASKPLAGYNEQFF; CDR3nt: TGTGCCAGCAAGCCGTTAGCGGGTTACAATGAGCAGTTCTTC
j_gene: TRBJ2-1; d_gene: NA; len: 13; abundance: NA; v_gene: TRBV7-9; CDR3aa: CASSPTNYNEQFF; CDR3nt: TGTGCCAGCAGCCCGACTAACTACAATGAGCAGTTCTTC
j_gene: TRBJ1-1; d_gene: NA; len: 14; abundance: NA; v_gene: TRBV4-1; CDR3aa: CASSLLREFPEAFF; CDR3nt: TGCGCCAGCAGCCTCTTACGGGAGTTCCCTGAAGCTTTCTTT
j_gene: TRBJ2-2; d_gene: TRBD2; len: 14; abundance: NA; v_gene: TRBV10-3; CDR3aa: CALGLGLDTGELFF; CDR3nt: TGTGCCCTCGGCCTAGGACTAGACACCGGGGAGCTGTTTTTT
j_gene: TRBJ1-1; d_gene: TRBD1; len: 15; abundance: NA; v_gene: TRBV2; CDR3aa: CASHRQGVRGTEAFF; CDR3nt: TGTGCCAGCCACAGACAGGGGGTAAGGGGCACTGAAGCTTTCTTT
j_gene: TRBJ2-7; d_gene: NA; len: 16; abundance: NA; v_gene: TRBV10-3; CDR3aa: CAIGRLKGFPSYEQYF; CDR3nt: TGTGCCATCGGAAGACTTAAGGGGTTCCCATCCTACGAGCAGTACTTC
j_gene: TRBJ2-1; d_gene: TRBD2; len: 17; abundance: NA; v_gene: TRBV9; CDR3aa: CASSPMLAGGSRVEQFF; CDR3nt: TGTGCCAGCAGCCCGATGCTTGCCGGCGGGAGTCGGGTTGAGCAGTTCTTC
j_gene: TRBJ1-2; d_gene: NA; len: 13; abundance: NA; v_gene: TRBV7-8; CDR3aa: CASSLARDDGYTF; CDR3nt: TGTGCCAGCAGCTTAGCCAGGGACGATGGCTACACCTTC
j_gene: TRBJ1-5; d_gene: TRBD1; len: 16; abundance: few; v_gene: TRBV19; CDR3aa: CASSVGEGARNQPQHF; CDR3nt: TGTGCCAGTAGTGTCGGAGAGGGGGCTCGGAATCAGCCCCAGCATTTT
j_gene: TRBJ2-3; d_gene: TRBD2; len: 14; abundance: NA; v_gene: TRBV6-5; CDR3aa: CASRNSGGTDTQYF; CDR3nt: TGTGCCAGCAGAAATAGCGGGGGCACAGATACGCAGTATTTT
j_gene: TRBJ1-1; d_gene: NA; len: 14; abundance: NA; v_gene: TRBV5-5; CDR3aa: CASSLGYTNTEAFF; CDR3nt: TGTGCCAGCAGCTTAGGGTATACGAACACTGAAGCTTTCTTT
j_gene: TRBJ2-7; d_gene: TRBD1; len: 16; abundance: NA; v_gene: TRBV7-9; CDR3aa: CASSFGSGGSKYEQYF; CDR3nt: TGTGCCAGCAGCTTTGGATCAGGGGGCTCTAAGTACGAGCAGTACTTC
j_gene: TRBJ2-2; d_gene: TRBD2; len: 15; abundance: once; v_gene: TRBV7-8; CDR3aa: CASSFSSGATGELFF; CDR3nt: TGTGCCAGCAGCTTTTCTAGCGGGGCCACCGGGGAGCTGTTTTTT
j_gene: TRBJ2-7; d_gene: NA; len: 16; abundance: NA; v_gene: TRBV5-4; CDR3aa: CASSSGYQTGSYEQYF; CDR3nt: TGTGCCAGCAGCTCGGGGTATCAGACAGGATCCTACGAGCAGTACTTC
j_gene: TRBJ1-1; d_gene: NA; len: 14; abundance: NA; v_gene: TRBV5-1; CDR3aa: CASSVQRGNTEAFF; CDR3nt: TGCGCCAGCAGCGTACAGCGGGGAAACACTGAAGCTTTCTTT
j_gene: TRBJ2-6; d_gene: NA; len: 16; abundance: NA; v_gene: TRBV13; CDR3aa: CASSFPLLSGANVLTF; CDR3nt: TGTGCCAGCAGCTTTCCCCTCCTCTCTGGGGCCAACGTCCTGACTTTC
j_gene: TRBJ1-1; d_gene: TRBD1; len: 14; abundance: NA; v_gene: TRBV11-2; CDR3aa: CASSYLTGGTEAFF; CDR3nt: TGTGCCAGCAGCTACTTGACAGGGGGCACTGAAGCTTTCTTT
j_gene: TRBJ2-2; d_gene: NA; len: 15; abundance: NA; v_gene: TRBV5-1; CDR3aa: CASNEGNANTGELFF; CDR3nt: TGCGCCAGCAATGAGGGCAACGCGAACACCGGGGAGCTGTTTTTT
j_gene: TRBJ2-5; d_gene: NA; len: 15; abundance: NA; v_gene: TRBV4-1; CDR3aa: CASSPEATGRETQYF; CDR3nt: TGCGCCAGCAGCCCCGAAGCGACGGGGCGAGAGACCCAGTACTTC
j_gene: TRBJ2-5; d_gene: TRBD2; len: 13; abundance: NA; v_gene: TRBV6-5; CDR3aa: CASKRGGAETQYF; CDR3nt: TGTGCCAGCAAGCGGGGGGGCGCGGAGACCCAGTACTTC
j_gene: TRBJ2-1; d_gene: TRBD2; len: 14; abundance: NA; v_gene: TRBV27; CDR3aa: CASSLMRENNEQFF; CDR3nt: TGTGCCAGCAGTTTAATGCGGGAGAACAATGAGCAGTTCTTC
j_gene: TRBJ2-3; d_gene: NA; len: 14; abundance: NA; v_gene: TRBV9; CDR3aa: CASSVEGGTDTQYF; CDR3nt: TGTGCCAGCAGCGTAGAAGGCGGCACAGATACGCAGTATTTT
j_gene: TRBJ2-5; d_gene: NA; len: 13; abundance: NA; v_gene: TRBV30; CDR3aa: CAWSGGQPETQYF; CDR3nt: TGTGCCTGGAGTGGGGGGCAGCCAGAAACCCAGTACTTC
j_gene: TRBJ2-2; d_gene: NA; len: 13; abundance: NA; v_gene: TRBV30; CDR3aa: CAWSGQFTGELFF; CDR3nt: TGTGCCTGGAGTGGACAGTTCACCGGGGAGCTGTTTTTT
j_gene: TRBJ1-5; d_gene: TRBD1; len: 15; abundance: NA; v_gene: TRBV6-5; CDR3aa: CASSYAGGGNQPQHF; CDR3nt: TGTGCCAGCAGTTACGCAGGGGGGGGGAATCAGCCCCAGCATTTT
j_gene: TRBJ2-1; d_gene: NA; len: 12; abundance: NA; v_gene: TRBV11-2; CDR3aa: CASSLARNEQFF; CDR3nt: TGTGCCAGCAGCTTAGCAAGAAATGAGCAGTTCTTC
j_gene: TRBJ2-7; d_gene: NA; len: 16; abundance: NA; v_gene: TRBV5-1; CDR3aa: CASSPAAGGQSYEQYF; CDR3nt: TGCGCCAGCAGCCCGGCGGCAGGTGGCCAATCCTACGAGCAGTACTTC
j_gene: TRBJ1-5; d_gene: NA; len: 13; abundance: NA; v_gene: TRBV6-6; CDR3aa: CASRLSLDQPQHF; CDR3nt: TGTGCCAGCAGACTATCCTTAGACCAGCCCCAGCATTTT
j_gene: TRBJ1-5; d_gene: NA; len: 16; abundance: NA; v_gene: TRBV7-8; CDR3aa: CASSLEGANSNQPQHF; CDR3nt: TGTGCCAGCAGCTTAGAGGGAGCGAATAGCAATCAGCCCCAGCATTTT
j_gene: TRBJ2-2; d_gene: TRBD2; len: 16; abundance: NA; v_gene: TRBV10-3; CDR3aa: CAISEVGLAGTGELFF; CDR3nt: TGTGCCATCAGTGAGGTCGGGTTAGCGGGGACCGGGGAGCTGTTTTTT
j_gene: TRBJ1-1; d_gene: NA; len: 16; abundance: few; v_gene: TRBV27; CDR3aa: CASSRMIGRLNTEAFF; CDR3nt: TGTGCCAGCAGTAGGATGATAGGGAGGTTGAACACTGAAGCTTTCTTT
j_gene: TRBJ2-2; d_gene: TRBD1; len: 18; abundance: NA; v_gene: TRBV4-3; CDR3aa: CASSQEVAGTANTGELFF; CDR3nt: TGCGCCAGCAGCCAAGAAGTCGCAGGGACAGCGAACACCGGGGAGCTGTTTTTT
j_gene: TRBJ1-2; d_gene: NA; len: 13; abundance: NA; v_gene: TRBV28; CDR3aa: CASSFGLNYGYTF; CDR3nt: TGTGCCAGCAGTTTTGGGCTTAACTATGGCTACACCTTC
j_gene: TRBJ1-6; d_gene: TRBD1; len: 15; abundance: NA; v_gene: TRBV10-3; CDR3aa: CAISEPTGGNSPLHF; CDR3nt: TGTGCCATCAGTGAACCGACAGGGGGGAATTCACCCCTCCACTTT
j_gene: TRBJ2-3; d_gene: NA; len: 12; abundance: once; v_gene: TRBV7-3; CDR3aa: CASSLNGDTQYF; CDR3nt: TGTGCCAGCAGCCTCAACGGGGATACGCAGTATTTT
j_gene: TRBJ2-7; d_gene: NA; len: 12; abundance: NA; v_gene: TRBV7-8; CDR3aa: CASSLGTQEQYF; CDR3nt: TGTGCCAGCAGCTTAGGTACCCAGGAGCAGTACTTC
j_gene: TRBJ2-7; d_gene: TRBD1; len: 16; abundance: NA; v_gene: TRBV18; CDR3aa: CASSPRWDSPTYEQYF; CDR3nt: TGTGCCAGCTCACCACGATGGGACAGTCCGACCTACGAGCAGTACTTC
j_gene: TRBJ1-2; d_gene: NA; len: 15; abundance: few; v_gene: TRBV4-1; CDR3aa: CASSQEVGPIYGYTF; CDR3nt: TGCGCCAGCAGCCAAGAGGTGGGCCCCATCTATGGCTACACCTTC
j_gene: TRBJ2-5; d_gene: NA; len: 15; abundance: NA; v_gene: TRBV28; CDR3aa: CASSSPGTSQETQYF; CDR3nt: TGTGCCAGCAGTTCTCCCGGCACATCCCAAGAGACCCAGTACTTC
j_gene: TRBJ1-2; d_gene: NA; len: 12; abundance: NA; v_gene: TRBV4-1; CDR3aa: CASSLDSYGYTF; CDR3nt: TGCGCCAGCAGCCTGGACAGCTATGGCTACACCTTC
j_gene: TRBJ2-7; d_gene: TRBD2; len: 16; abundance: NA; v_gene: TRBV7-2; CDR3aa: CASSYHTSGGGYEQYF; CDR3nt: TGTGCCAGCAGCTACCATACTAGCGGAGGAGGCTACGAGCAGTACTTC
j_gene: TRBJ2-5; d_gene: NA; len: 13; abundance: once; v_gene: TRBV30; CDR3aa: CAWSVRVEETQYF; CDR3nt: TGTGCCTGGAGTGTGAGGGTTGAAGAGACCCAGTACTTC
j_gene: TRBJ2-7; d_gene: TRBD2; len: 16; abundance: NA; v_gene: TRBV5-1; CDR3aa: CASSLDLAGLSYEQYF; CDR3nt: TGCGCCAGCAGCTTGGATCTAGCGGGACTCTCCTACGAGCAGTACTTC
j_gene: TRBJ1-5; d_gene: TRBD1; len: 17; abundance: NA; v_gene: TRBV6-6; CDR3aa: CASSPMTGGKGNQPQHF; CDR3nt: TGTGCCAGCAGTCCCATGACAGGGGGTAAGGGCAATCAGCCCCAGCATTTT
j_gene: TRBJ2-7; d_gene: TRBD1; len: 14; abundance: NA; v_gene: TRBV6-4; CDR3aa: CASSDRDRDVEQYF; CDR3nt: TGTGCCAGCAGTGACCGGGACAGGGACGTTGAGCAGTACTTC